This paragraph reports one TCR beta chain. This record comes from a study of cytotoxic CD8 clonotypes in ibrutinib-treated CLL. Germline V gene data show CDR1 as SGHRS and CDR2 as YFSETQ. CDR3 size: 15 residues. The J segment lost 7 bases and the V segment lost 5 bases, leaving 6 bases of the junction unmatched. The method was immunoSEQ multiplex PCR; TCRdb's version includes in-frame clones alone and lacks a portion of them. The sample has 300,000 to 350,000 clones; 70% to 80% are singletons. The V call is TRBV5-1, the J call TRBJ2-3; 14 bases agree with TRBD2. This sequence was found in a human donor with chronic lymphocytic leukemia. Sequences were derived from PBMCs, sampled before ibrutinib treatment. The CDR3 DNA follows: TGCGCCAGCAGACCAGGACTAGCGGGAGGACATACGCAGTATTTT. Its protein product is CASRPGLAGGHTQYF.